These 23 T cell receptor beta chains were sequenced from one sample in a study of blood T cell repertoires in COVID-19. Sequencing used immunoSEQ multiplex PCR; TCRdb keeps in-frame clones, though not all of them. The sample gives some 100,000 clones, just over 85% of which show up once; 2.1% is in the top ten. Sequences were obtained from peripheral blood. Receptors were obtained from a middle-aged man with COVID-19, enrolled during active disease.

The CDR3 reads CASSLTGNGYTF. The DNA for the CDR3 is TGTGCCAGCTCACTGACAGGGAACGGCTACACCTTC. This rearrangement joins TRBV18 to TRBJ1-2; 7 bases are a match to TRBD1. CDR1 KGHSH and CDR2 LQKENI come from the germline V gene. J lost 8 bases, V lost 4 bases, and 4 bases had no gene match. The CDR3 sequence is 12 residues long.

The CDR3 loop reads CASRFGQGGGELFF. The CDR3 nucleotides are TGTGCCAGCAGGTTCGGACAGGGAGGAGGGGAGCTGTTTTTT. The chain employs TRBV5-4 and TRBJ2-2; 8 positions match TRBD1. V lost 5 bases to trimming and J lost 8 bases; unmatched junction nucleotides: 8. This CDR3 is 14 amino acids long. Germline CDR1 reads SGHNT; CDR2 reads YYREEE (reference sequence). The full variable domain, completed using reference TRBV5-4 and TRBJ2-2, is ETGVTQSPTHLIKTRGQQVTLRCSSQSGHNTVSWYQQALGQGPQFIFQYYREEENGRGNFPPRFSGLQFPNYSSELNVNALELDDSALYLCASRFGQGGGELFFGEGSRLTVL.

This clone was recorded only once. The chain joins TRBV27 to TRBJ1-4, with 9 bases aligning to TRBD1. This CDR3 region has 19 residues. J gave up 2 bases and V 5 bases, and 15 bases lay outside the gene matches. CDR1 and CDR2 from the germline V gene are MNHEY and SMNVEV (reference sequence). In DNA, the CDR3 is TGTGCCAGCAGTACCCTGAGGACAGGGGTTAATCCGACTAATGAAAAACTGTTTTTT. Translation: CASSTLRTGVNPTNEKLFF.

This chain uses TRBV7-2 with TRBJ2-2, with D possibly matching TRBD2 (6 bases). The CDR3 is made up of 15 amino acids. V was clipped by 4 bases and J by 0 bases, with 9 bases between them. The germline CDR1 and CDR2 sequences are SGHTA and FQGNSA. The CDR3 DNA reads as TGTGCCAGCAGCTGGGGAGGCCCGAACACCGGGGAGCTGTTTTTT. Its protein product is CASSWGGPNTGELFF.

V and J are TRBV6-1 and TRBJ1-5; D remains ambiguous. V dropped 2 bases and J dropped 2 bases, with 4 bases sitting between them. This CDR3 spans 13 amino acids. Germline values: CDR1 MNHNS, CDR2 SASEGT. Here the CDR3 DNA reads TGTGCCAGCAGTGAACTCGGCAATCAGCCCCAGCATTTT. Amino acid sequence: CASSELGNQPQHF.

The chain is built from TRBV7-9 and TRBJ2-7, with TRBD2 identical over 11 bases. The V gene end was trimmed by 5 bases and the J gene end by 0 bases; junction bases not matched to a gene: 9. In germline, CDR1 is SEHNR, CDR2 FQNEAQ (reference sequence). This CDR3 is built from 17 residues. The DNA of the CDR3 is TGTGCCAGCAGCCCACGACTAGCGGGGACGACCTCCTACGAGCAGTACTTC. Amino acids: CASSPRLAGTTSYEQYF.

A few counts support this clone. This chain connects TRBV27 to TRBJ2-7, with 14 bases identical to TRBD2. CDR3 size: 16 residues. In germline, CDR1 is MNHEY, CDR2 SMNVEV (reference sequence). V shed 5 bases and J 3 bases; nucleotides not matched to a gene: 6. The CDR3 here is CASSGEGTSGGYEQYF. CDR3 bases: TGTGCCAGCAGTGGCGAAGGGACTAGCGGGGGCTACGAGCAGTACTTC.

The rearrangement joins TRBV7-6 to TRBJ2-7, with D unclear. V lost 5 bases, J lost 1 base, and 9 bases lay in between. Per germline, CDR1 SGHVS and CDR2 FNYEAQ. This CDR3 is 13 amino acids long. The CDR3 sequence: CASSSWASYEQYF. Here the CDR3 DNA reads TGTGCCAGCAGCAGCTGGGCGTCCTACGAGCAGTACTTC.

This clone was recorded only once. This chain joins TRBV7-8 and TRBJ1-3, with D possibly matching TRBD1 (6 bases). From germline, CDR1 is SGHVS and CDR2 FQNEAQ. Deletions cut 5 bases from V and 0 bases from J, with 11 bases between. The CDR3 totals 15 residues. CDR3 nucleotides: TGTGCCAGCAGCGCCACAGGGAGCTCTGGAAACACCATATATTTT. Translated, it gives CASSATGSSGNTIYF.

This CDR3 is CASSLDGSSGANVLTF. CDR3 nucleotides: TGCGCCAGCAGCTTGGATGGGAGCTCTGGGGCCAACGTCCTGACTTTC. The V gene is TRBV5-1, the J gene TRBJ2-6; weak D call: TRBD2 (5 bases). CDR3 length: 16 amino acids. V lost 0 bases to trimming and J lost 0 bases, with 7 bases between them. Germline lookup yields CDR1 SGHRS and CDR2 YFSETQ.

V gene TRBV6-1 combines with J gene TRBJ2-1; 8 nucleotides line up with TRBD2. CDR3 length: 17 amino acids. Looked up from germline, CDR1 is MNHNS and CDR2 is SASEGT. V shed 3 bases, J shed 0 bases, and the junction held 7 bases outside the gene matches. In nucleotides, the CDR3 is TGTGCCAGCAGTGATCCTAGCGGGTCCTTCTCCTACAATGAGCAGTTCTTC. As protein: CASSDPSGSFSYNEQFF.

V usage is TRBV5-1 and J usage is TRBJ2-5, with D tentatively TRBD2 (5 bases). V lost 0 bases to trimming and J lost 9 bases, with 18 bases between them. CDR3 length: 15 amino acids. Germline CDR1 SGHRS, CDR2 YFSETQ. CDR3 loop: CASSLGGVQPAAQYF. The DNA of the CDR3 is TGCGCCAGCAGCTTGGGGGGAGTCCAACCCGCGGCCCAGTACTTC.

This chain joins TRBV2 and TRBJ2-3, with TRBD1 matching 7 bases. Losses at the gene ends were 6 bases for V and 2 bases for J; bases not matched to a gene: 5. The CDR3 loop spans 14 amino acids. Germline V CDR1 and CDR2: SNHLY, FYNNEI. This CDR3 is CASRGDSSTDTQYF. Written as DNA, the CDR3 is TGTGCCAGCAGGGGGGACAGCTCCACAGATACGCAGTATTTT.

This clone has only one observation. V and J are TRBV2 and TRBJ1-1, with 8 bases aligning to TRBD1. Trimming cost V 4 bases and J 0 bases; bases outside gene matches: 4. The CDR3 consists of 15 residues. Germline V gene sequence: CDR1 SNHLY, CDR2 FYNNEI. CDR3 loop: CASSAQGAVNTEAFF. CDR3 sequence (DNA): TGTGCCAGCAGTGCCCAGGGGGCAGTGAACACTGAAGCTTTCTTT.

This sequence joins TRBV27 and TRBJ1-1; TRBD1 matches 8 bases. V dropped 3 bases and J dropped 0; count of bases not matched to a gene: 3. The CDR3 totals 15 residues. Germline V gives CDR1 MNHEY, CDR2 SMNVEV (reference sequence). Here the CDR3 DNA reads TGTGCCAGCAGTTTCAGGGGGCCAGTGAACACTGAAGCTTTCTTT. It specifies CASSFRGPVNTEAFF.

The chain recombines TRBV5-4 with TRBJ2-5, with TRBD2 matching over 10 bases. Per the germline V gene, CDR1 is SGHNT and CDR2 is YYREEE (reference sequence). The CDR3 loop spans 15 amino acids. The J segment lost 5 bases and the V segment lost 1 base, leaving 5 bases of the junction unmatched. CDR3 in amino acids: CASSLKLAGVETQYF. The CDR3 bases are TGTGCCAGCAGCTTGAAGCTAGCGGGGGTGGAGACCCAGTACTTC.

V and J are TRBV7-9 and TRBJ2-7, with 10 bases aligning to TRBD2. Germline loops: CDR1 SEHNR, CDR2 FQNEAQ (reference sequence). This CDR3 contains 16 residues. V gave up 5 bases and J gave up 4 bases; unmatched junction bases: 11. The CDR3 nucleotides are TGTGCCAGCAGCCCGGACATCGGACTAGCGGTATACGAGCAGTACTTC. Translation: CASSPDIGLAVYEQYF.

This rearrangement joins TRBV11-2 to TRBJ2-7; D gene unclear. The germline V gene encodes CDR1 SGHAT and CDR2 FQNNGV. This CDR3 has 14 residues. Trimming removed 1 base from V and 2 bases from J, with 9 bases in between. CDR3 DNA sequence: TGTGCCAGCAGCTTAGGTACAGCTGCCTACGAGCAGTACTTC. Its protein is CASSLGTAAYEQYF.

The rearrangement joins TRBV5-1 to TRBJ2-1; D call uncertain. There are 13 residues in the CDR3. Trimming stripped 0 bases from V and 6 bases from J, with 7 bases between. Germline V CDR1 and CDR2: SGHRS, YFSETQ. The CDR3 loop is CASSLVQPNEQFF. CDR3 DNA sequence: TGCGCCAGCAGCTTGGTACAGCCCAATGAGCAGTTCTTC. Full variable domain (rest looked up from reference TRBV5-1 and TRBJ2-1): KAGVTQTPRYLIKTRGQQVTLSCSPISGHRSVSWYQQTPGQGLQFLFEYFSETQRNKGNFPGRFSGRQFSNSRSEMNVSTLELGDSALYLCASSLVQPNEQFFGPGTRLTVL.

This sequence joins TRBV3-1 (or the pseudogene TRBV3-2) and TRBJ2-3, with 7 bases that match TRBD1. Germline-derived CDR1 and CDR2 are LGHDT and YNNKEL (reference sequence). V shed 0 bases, J shed 2 bases, and the junction held 8 bases outside the gene matches. The CDR3 has 17 residues. Here the CDR3 DNA reads TGTGCCAGCAGCCAAGAGAAGAGGGGGCCCTACACAGATACGCAGTATTTT. Translating gives CASSQEKRGPYTDTQYF.

The chain joins TRBV19 to TRBJ1-2; 11 bases map to TRBD1. This CDR3 is built from 16 residues. V was clipped by 6 bases and J by 5 bases; unmatched bases: 11. CDR1 is LNHDA and CDR2 is SQIVND in the germline V gene (reference sequence). The CDR3 nucleotides are TGTGCCAGTAGCGCCTCCACTGGACAGGGGGCTTATGGCTACACCTTC. This sequence encodes CASSASTGQGAYGYTF.

The chain uses TRBV3-1 (or the pseudogene TRBV3-2) and TRBJ2-7; D gene ambiguous. Trimming removed 1 base at V and 5 bases at J, with 12 bases between. There are 14 residues in the CDR3. The germline CDR1 and CDR2 sequences are LGHDT and YNNKEL (reference sequence). The DNA of the CDR3 is TGTGCCAGCAGCCAAGCTTTCGGGTCTGACGAGCAGTACTTC. Protein product: CASSQAFGSDEQYF.

The V gene is TRBV11-1, the J gene TRBJ1-1, with 7 bases matching TRBD1. The CDR3 sequence is 14 residues long. With 5 bases clipped from V and 0 bases from J, the junction kept 3 bases outside the gene matches. Germline loops: CDR1 SGHAT, CDR2 FQDESV (reference sequence). CDR3 coding DNA: TGTGCCAGCAGCAAAGGACAGGTGAACACTGAAGCTTTCTTT. Protein product: CASSKGQVNTEAFF.